Listed below are T cell receptor beta chains from one sample, sequenced in a study of a mutant IDH1 vaccine in newly diagnosed glioma. These receptors lack a known antigen. The assay was immunoSEQ multiplex PCR, and TCRdb's table has in-frame clones only and misses some. The repertoire holds under 150,000 clones, with roughly 90% as singletons. The source was PBMCs, collected from a glioma patient whose treatment included an IDH1 peptide vaccine. These receptors were taken from a woman aged 45-65 years with glioma. The CDR3 runs from the conserved cysteine through the conserved F or W. A D gene is named only where the DNA matches it firmly. Clone size, where shown, is once, few, many, or a class for clones that have expanded.

len: 15
abundance: NA
d_gene: NA
j_gene: TRBJ2-2
v_gene: TRBV4-2
CDR3aa: CASSQDNGDTGELFF
CDR3nt: TGTGCCAGCAGCCAAGATAACGGGGACACCGGGGAGCTGTTTTTT

len: 11
abundance: NA
d_gene: NA
j_gene: TRBJ2-3
v_gene: TRBV10-1
CDR3aa: CASPSTDTQYF
CDR3nt: TGCGCCAGCCCTAGCACAGATACGCAGTATTTT

len: 14
abundance: NA
d_gene: NA
j_gene: TRBJ2-1
v_gene: TRBV12-5
CDR3aa: CASGRSTGIDEQFF
CDR3nt: TGTGCTAGTGGCCGGAGCACAGGGATCGATGAGCAGTTCTTC

len: 14
abundance: NA
d_gene: TRBD2
j_gene: TRBJ2-2
v_gene: TRBV27
CDR3aa: CASSAAGVAGELFF
CDR3nt: TGTGCCAGCAGTGCAGCGGGAGTGGCCGGGGAGCTGTTTTTT

len: 17
abundance: NA
d_gene: NA
j_gene: TRBJ2-3
v_gene: TRBV6-1
CDR3aa: CASSEAGEAEYTDTQYF
CDR3nt: TGTGCCAGCAGTGAAGCCGGAGAAGCGGAGTACACAGATACGCAGTATTTT

len: 12
abundance: once
d_gene: TRBD1
j_gene: TRBJ1-1
v_gene: TRBV7-9
CDR3aa: CASSTSTGGAFF
CDR3nt: TGTGCCAGCAGCACCTCGACAGGGGGAGCTTTCTTT

len: 16
abundance: NA
d_gene: TRBD2
j_gene: TRBJ2-3
v_gene: TRBV27
CDR3aa: CASSDLGRAGGGTQYF
CDR3nt: TGTGCCAGCAGCGATCTAGGGAGGGCCGGAGGTGGTACGCAGTATTTT

len: 13
abundance: few
d_gene: NA
j_gene: TRBJ1-1
v_gene: TRBV7-9
CDR3aa: CATKDGVNTEAFF
CDR3nt: TGTGCCACCAAGGACGGAGTGAACACTGAAGCTTTCTTT

len: 17
abundance: NA
d_gene: NA
j_gene: TRBJ2-1
v_gene: TRBV4-1
CDR3aa: CASSQDIVGGPYNEQFF
CDR3nt: TGCGCCAGCAGCCAAGATATTGTGGGAGGCCCCTACAATGAGCAGTTCTTC

len: 14
abundance: NA
d_gene: NA
j_gene: TRBJ1-3
v_gene: TRBV6-5
CDR3aa: CASSPASTGNTIYF
CDR3nt: TGTGCCAGCAGTCCGGCCTCAACGGGAAACACCATATATTTT

len: 18
abundance: NA
d_gene: NA
j_gene: TRBJ2-5
v_gene: TRBV25-1
CDR3aa: CASSQGWLADYYQETQYF
CDR3nt: TGTGCCAGCAGTCAGGGGTGGCTAGCGGACTACTACCAAGAGACCCAGTACTTC

len: 15
abundance: NA
d_gene: NA
j_gene: TRBJ2-2
v_gene: TRBV5-1
CDR3aa: CASSVEGDNTGELFF
CDR3nt: TGCGCCAGCAGCGTAGAGGGCGATAACACCGGGGAGCTGTTTTTT

len: 13
abundance: NA
d_gene: NA
j_gene: TRBJ2-1
v_gene: TRBV11-2
CDR3aa: CASSLGTANEQFF
CDR3nt: TGTGCCAGCAGCCTAGGGACTGCCAATGAGCAGTTCTTC

len: 12
abundance: NA
d_gene: NA
j_gene: TRBJ2-5
v_gene: TRBV5-1
CDR3aa: CASSLRQETQYF
CDR3nt: TGCGCCAGCAGCCTCCGCCAAGAGACCCAGTACTTC

len: 15
abundance: NA
d_gene: TRBD1
j_gene: TRBJ2-5
v_gene: TRBV5-4
CDR3aa: CASSAGDSAQETQYF
CDR3nt: TGTGCCAGCAGCGCCGGGGACAGCGCCCAAGAGACCCAGTACTTC

len: 15
abundance: once
d_gene: NA
j_gene: TRBJ2-7
v_gene: TRBV14
CDR3aa: CASSQEGFSSYEQYF
CDR3nt: TGTGCCAGCAGCCAAGAAGGGTTCAGCTCCTACGAGCAGTACTTC

len: 15
abundance: NA
d_gene: TRBD1
j_gene: TRBJ2-1
v_gene: TRBV10-3
CDR3aa: CAISGDRDSYNEQFF
CDR3nt: TGTGCCATCAGTGGGGACAGGGATTCCTACAATGAGCAGTTCTTC

len: 15
abundance: once
d_gene: TRBD1
j_gene: TRBJ2-7
v_gene: TRBV6-5
CDR3aa: CASSYSDRPFYEQYF
CDR3nt: TGTGCCAGCAGTTATTCGGACAGGCCCTTCTACGAGCAGTACTTC

len: 16
abundance: NA
d_gene: NA
j_gene: TRBJ2-1
v_gene: TRBV30
CDR3aa: CAWSPPGLLHYNEQFF
CDR3nt: TGTGCCTGGAGCCCGCCGGGACTCCTCCACTACAATGAGCAGTTCTTC

len: 13
abundance: NA
d_gene: NA
j_gene: TRBJ1-4
v_gene: TRBV6-5
CDR3aa: CASRRGGSEKLFF
CDR3nt: TGTGCCAGCAGGCGAGGGGGTAGTGAAAAACTGTTTTTT

len: 14
abundance: NA
d_gene: NA
j_gene: TRBJ2-7
v_gene: TRBV27
CDR3aa: CASSLRSGTYEQYF
CDR3nt: TGTGCCAGCAGTTTACGGAGCGGAACCTACGAGCAGTACTTC

len: 17
abundance: NA
d_gene: TRBD2
j_gene: TRBJ2-1
v_gene: TRBV5-5
CDR3aa: CASSITLAGGPNNEQFF
CDR3nt: TGTGCCAGCAGCATTACCCTAGCGGGAGGGCCGAACAATGAGCAGTTCTTC

len: 17
abundance: NA
d_gene: TRBD2
j_gene: TRBJ2-7
v_gene: TRBV10-1
CDR3aa: CASSRDTPSGSSNEQYF
CDR3nt: TGCGCCAGCAGCCGGGACACTCCTAGCGGGAGCAGCAACGAGCAGTACTTC

len: 14
abundance: NA
d_gene: TRBD1
j_gene: TRBJ1-2
v_gene: TRBV6-5
CDR3aa: CASSGQGNNYGYTF
CDR3nt: TGTGCCAGCTCAGGACAGGGGAACAACTATGGCTACACCTTC

len: 18
abundance: NA
d_gene: TRBD2
j_gene: TRBJ2-7
v_gene: TRBV27
CDR3aa: CASKRWGTSGRIGNEQYF
CDR3nt: TGTGCCAGCAAGAGGTGGGGGACTAGCGGGAGGATCGGGAACGAGCAGTACTTC

len: 16
abundance: once
d_gene: TRBD1
j_gene: TRBJ2-5
v_gene: TRBV5-1
CDR3aa: CASSGAWTGGQETQYF
CDR3nt: TGCGCCAGCAGCGGAGCCTGGACAGGGGGCCAAGAGACCCAGTACTTC

len: 15
abundance: NA
d_gene: NA
j_gene: TRBJ2-1
v_gene: TRBV19
CDR3aa: CASSIDSGSYNEQFF
CDR3nt: TGTGCCAGTAGTATAGATTCGGGGTCCTACAATGAGCAGTTCTTC

len: 13
abundance: NA
d_gene: NA
j_gene: TRBJ1-5
v_gene: TRBV30
CDR3aa: CAWRGQVGQPQHF
CDR3nt: TGTGCCTGGAGAGGCCAGGTCGGACAGCCCCAGCATTTT

len: 16
abundance: NA
d_gene: TRBD2
j_gene: TRBJ2-2
v_gene: TRBV10-1
CDR3aa: CASGGLAELRTGELFF
CDR3nt: TGCGCCAGCGGAGGACTAGCGGAGCTGCGGACCGGGGAGCTGTTTTTT

len: 16
abundance: few
d_gene: TRBD2
j_gene: TRBJ2-3
v_gene: TRBV7-3
CDR3aa: CASSLLSASGRDTQYF
CDR3nt: TGTGCCAGCAGCTTACTCTCGGCTAGCGGGAGGGATACGCAGTATTTT

len: 14
abundance: NA
d_gene: NA
j_gene: TRBJ1-1
v_gene: TRBV27
CDR3aa: CASSFQGLNTEAFF
CDR3nt: TGTGCCAGCAGTTTTCAGGGGCTGAACACTGAAGCTTTCTTT

len: 15
abundance: NA
d_gene: NA
j_gene: TRBJ2-7
v_gene: TRBV5-1
CDR3aa: CASSLEAGEVYEQYF
CDR3nt: TGCGCCAGCAGCTTGGAGGCAGGGGAAGTTTACGAGCAGTACTTC

len: 12
abundance: NA
d_gene: NA
j_gene: TRBJ2-7
v_gene: TRBV29-1
CDR3aa: CSVARGSGEQYF
CDR3nt: TGCAGCGTGGCCAGGGGATCGGGTGAGCAGTACTTC

len: 14
abundance: NA
d_gene: NA
j_gene: TRBJ1-3
v_gene: TRBV7-2
CDR3aa: CASSRGQSANTIYF
CDR3nt: TGTGCCAGCAGCCGAGGACAGTCGGCAAACACCATATATTTT

len: 16
abundance: once
d_gene: TRBD2
j_gene: TRBJ2-7
v_gene: TRBV7-8
CDR3aa: CASSPLLAGGNYEQYF
CDR3nt: TGTGCCAGCAGCCCACTACTAGCGGGAGGGAACTACGAGCAGTACTTC

len: 14
abundance: NA
d_gene: TRBD2
j_gene: TRBJ2-1
v_gene: TRBV28
CDR3aa: CASSLGLAGDEQFF
CDR3nt: TGTGCCAGCAGTTTAGGACTAGCGGGAGATGAGCAGTTCTTC

len: 18
abundance: NA
d_gene: NA
j_gene: TRBJ1-5
v_gene: TRBV19
CDR3aa: CASSIGRARAANGDPQHF
CDR3nt: TGTGCCAGTAGTATAGGTAGGGCGAGGGCGGCGAATGGCGACCCCCAGCATTTT

len: 17
abundance: NA
d_gene: TRBD1
j_gene: TRBJ2-7
v_gene: TRBV9
CDR3aa: CASSVGAGTGVLGEQYF
CDR3nt: TGTGCCAGCAGCGTAGGGGCCGGGACAGGGGTTTTAGGCGAGCAGTACTTC

len: 16
abundance: NA
d_gene: NA
j_gene: TRBJ2-1
v_gene: TRBV5-1
CDR3aa: CASSLRTGHFYNEQFF
CDR3nt: TGCGCCAGCAGCTTGCGCACGGGACACTTCTACAATGAGCAGTTCTTC

len: 13
abundance: once
d_gene: NA
j_gene: TRBJ1-5
v_gene: TRBV6-6
CDR3aa: CASSLQGNQPQHF
CDR3nt: TGTGCCAGCAGTCTACAGGGAAATCAGCCCCAGCATTTT

len: 14
abundance: NA
d_gene: NA
j_gene: TRBJ2-3
v_gene: TRBV6-1
CDR3aa: CASTWDTSTDTQYF
CDR3nt: TGTGCCAGCACCTGGGACACCAGCACAGATACGCAGTATTTT

len: 16
abundance: NA
d_gene: NA
j_gene: TRBJ1-3
v_gene: TRBV15
CDR3aa: CATSRAIISSGNTIYF
CDR3nt: TGTGCCACCAGCAGAGCCATCATCAGCTCTGGAAACACCATATATTTT